A selection of T cell receptor beta chains follows, all from one sample in a study of patients and donors after allogeneic stem cell transplantation. TCRdb reprocessed the RT-PCR reads with MiXCR, giving one entry per CDR3 protein. Among some 880,000 distinct CDR3 sequences listed, 15% to 20% were seen once. The specimen sequenced was blood, either unsorted or a sorted T cell fraction (not recorded which). Receptors originate from a human donor who was either an allogeneic HSCT recipient or a stem cell or donor lymphocyte infusion donor (not recorded which). It is not recorded whose cells these are; they may come from a transplant donor. Each CDR3 is given with its conserved first and last residue. The D gene is left open where the match is weak. Expanded clones are given a class, and other clones once, few, many or no size at all.

V: TRBV3-1; size: few; D: .; J: TRBJ1-5; DNA: TGTGCCAGCAGCCACGGTCTGGGGGGGCAGCCCCAGCATTTT; CDR3: CASSHGLGGQPQHF
V: TRBV29-1; size: many; D: TRBD1; J: TRBJ1-1; DNA: TGCAGCGTAAGACAGGGTACTGAAGCTTTCTTT; CDR3: CSVRQGTEAFF
V: TRBV6-5; size: few; D: .; J: TRBJ2-2; DNA: TGTGCCAGCAGTAACTCAGGGGCCGGGGAGCTGTTTTTT; CDR3: CASSNSGAGELFF
V: TRBV5-1; size: .; D: .; J: TRBJ2-5; DNA: TGCGCCAGCAGCTTGTCGGAGGGACACGTATACCAAGAGACCCAGTACTTC; CDR3: CASSLSEGHVYQETQYF
V: TRBV5-5; size: .; D: .; J: TRBJ1-6; DNA: TGTGCCAGCAGGAAGTTGACGGCCGTGAATTCACCCCTCCACTTT; CDR3: CASRKLTAVNSPLHF
V: TRBV7-9; size: .; D: TRBD2; J: TRBJ2-7; DNA: TGTGCCAGCAGCTTCGAACTAGCGGAGACCTACGAGCAGTACTTC; CDR3: CASSFELAETYEQYF
V: TRBV14; size: .; D: .; J: TRBJ2-7; DNA: TGTGCCAGCAGCTTCATAGTTGGCGAGCAGTACTTC; CDR3: CASSFIVGEQYF
V: TRBV12-3/TRBV12-4; size: few; D: TRBD1; J: TRBJ1-1; DNA: TGTGCCAGCAGTGACAGCGCTCTGGACAGGGGTGCTTTCTTT; CDR3: CASSDSALDRGAFF
V: TRBV25-1; size: .; D: .; J: TRBJ2-3; DNA: TGTGCCAGCAGTGACCGTATGGCCCTACCGGGAGCAGATACGCAGTATTTT; CDR3: CASSDRMALPGADTQYF
V: TRBV20-1; size: .; D: .; J: TRBJ2-7; DNA: TGCAGTGCTAGAGAGGTGCGGACAGCTTTTTCCTACGAGCAGTACTTC; CDR3: CSAREVRTAFSYEQYF
V: TRBV6-2/TRBV6-3; size: few; D: TRBD2; J: TRBJ2-1; DNA: TGTGCCAGCAGCCACGGGACTAGCTCCCCGCCCGGGCAGTTCTTC; CDR3: CASSHGTSSPPGQFF
V: TRBV18; size: few; D: .; J: TRBJ2-2; DNA: TGTGCCAGCTCACCACTGACACACACCGGGGAGCTGTTTTTT; CDR3: CASSPLTHTGELFF
V: TRBV18; size: .; D: .; J: TRBJ2-1; DNA: TGTGCCAGCTCACTTCAGGGACTTCTCCTCGATGAGCAGTTCTTC; CDR3: CASSLQGLLLDEQFF
V: TRBV5-6; size: few; D: .; J: TRBJ1-1; DNA: TGTGCCAGCAGCTTGGCACGAAGGGACACTGAAGCTTTCTTT; CDR3: CASSLARRDTEAFF
V: TRBV4-2; size: .; D: TRBD2; J: TRBJ2-2; DNA: TGTGCCAGCAGCCATAGCGGGGCGAACACCGGGGAGCTGTTTTTT; CDR3: CASSHSGANTGELFF
V: TRBV9; size: .; D: .; J: TRBJ2-7; DNA: TGTGCCAGCAGCCCTAACAGGGTGGGATCCTACGAGCAGTACTTC; CDR3: CASSPNRVGSYEQYF
V: TRBV4-1; size: few; D: TRBD2; J: TRBJ2-7; DNA: TGCGCCAGCAGACTAGCGGGAGGGCCAGACTACGAGCAGTACTTC; CDR3: CASRLAGGPDYEQYF
V: TRBV5-4; size: .; D: .; J: TRBJ2-3; DNA: TGTGCCAGCAGGGGGGCCCCGCTCGATACGCAGTATTTT; CDR3: CASRGAPLDTQYF
V: TRBV12-3/TRBV12-4; size: few; D: .; J: TRBJ1-2; DNA: TGTGCCAGCAGAGGGGATATCAGGGGCGGCTACACCTTC; CDR3: CASRGDIRGGYTF
V: TRBV20-1; size: .; D: .; J: TRBJ2-3; DNA: TGCAGTGTCCTACCTACACCGGGACTTCCGGGGGATACGCAGTATTTT; CDR3: CSVLPTPGLPGDTQYF
V: TRBV6-1; size: few; D: TRBD2; J: TRBJ2-7; DNA: TGTGCCAGCAGTCTACAAAGCGGGGGGGCTTACGAGCAGTACTTC; CDR3: CASSLQSGGAYEQYF
V: TRBV30; size: .; D: .; J: TRBJ2-1; DNA: TGTGCCTGGATGAGTCGCTCCTACAATGAGCAGTTCTTC; CDR3: CAWMSRSYNEQFF
V: TRBV7-2; size: few; D: .; J: TRBJ2-7; DNA: TGTGCCAGCAGTCAGGGGGCTAGCGGCGAGCAGTACTTC; CDR3: CASSQGASGEQYF
V: TRBV7-8; size: .; D: .; J: TRBJ2-5; DNA: TGTGCCAGCAGCTTAGGGGGACTTTTCCAAGAGACCCAGTACTTC; CDR3: CASSLGGLFQETQYF
V: TRBV30; size: .; D: TRBD2; J: TRBJ2-5; DNA: TGTGCCTGGAGTCCTAGCGGGACCCAGTACTTC; CDR3: CAWSPSGTQYF
V: TRBV4-2; size: .; D: .; J: TRBJ2-1; DNA: TGTGCCAGCAGCCTCGGGGGTTGGGAGTTCTTC; CDR3: CASSLGGWEFF